The source of this TCR beta chain is a study of blood T cell repertoires in COVID-19. Background on the study: There were acute and convalescent COVID-19 samples, and they came from the United States, Italy and Spain. From T cells, B-cell-depleted T cells, or PBMCs came the material, which was cDNA or gDNA.

Seattle's cohort entered during active infection and was followed longitudinally. Authors' data handling: Reference gene primer amplification yielded estimated nucleated cell counts. Assay: immunoSEQ multiplex PCR; the TCRdb copy retains only in-frame clones and omits some. The V and J calls and clone size were taken over from that table, and D and trimming were inferred from the DNA. Among 250,000 to 350,000 clones listed, approximately 84% were seen once. In germline, CDR1 is SGDLS, CDR2 YYNGEE. The CDR3 contains 15 residues. With V trimmed by 1 base and J by 6 bases, 9 bases remained unmatched. The rearrangement uses TRBV9 and TRBJ1-2; 7 nucleotides match TRBD1. The specimen sequenced was peripheral blood. The TCR was taken from a human donor with COVID-19, enrolled during active disease. The donor label of this sample is uncertain. The CDR3 is CASSVQTRGGNGYTF. DNA of the CDR3: TGTGCCAGCAGCGTACAAACGAGAGGGGGCAATGGCTACACCTTC.